Below are 11 T cell receptor beta chains sequenced from a single sample in a study of T cells after yellow fever vaccination. TCRdb redid the calling of the 5' RACE reads with MiXCR, one entry per CDR3 protein. The sample carries approximately 330,000 distinct CDR3 sequences, roughly an eighth recorded once. Sequenced material: CD4+ T cells sorted from PBMCs, taken 15 days after the yellow fever booster vaccination. These receptors came from a man younger than 35 who received the YFV17D yellow fever vaccine.

The table lists this clonotype with a few counts. This chain joins TRBV20-1 and TRBJ2-1; 8 bases map to TRBD2. Germline V gives CDR1 DFQATT, CDR2 SNEGSKA (reference sequence). CDR3 length: 14 residues. Germline trimming cut 5 bases from V and 6 bases from J; bases unmatched to any gene: 9. This chain's CDR3 is CSAGYAGTSNEQFF. The CDR3 DNA sequence: TGCAGTGCTGGCTATGCCGGGACTAGCAATGAGCAGTTCTTC.

This clonotype has a handful of counts. This sequence joins TRBV20-1 and TRBJ1-5, with TRBD1 as a possible D gene (5 bases). The CDR3 totals 12 residues. V was cut by 3 bases and J by 4 bases, with 7 bases left in between. Germline V gene data show CDR1 as DFQATT and CDR2 as SNEGSKA (reference sequence). The DNA of the CDR3 is TGCAGTGCTAGTGAGGGGAATCAGCCCCAGCATTTT. Translated, it gives CSASEGNQPQHF.

The chain combines TRBV28 with TRBJ1-1, with no clear D. Germline-derived CDR1 and CDR2 are MDHEN and SYDVKM. Trimming left V 6 bases short and J 1 base short, with 12 bases between. The CDR3 length is 14 residues. CDR3 sequence: CASRGTAENTEAFF. CDR3 DNA sequence: TGTGCCAGCAGGGGTACGGCGGAGAACACTGAAGCTTTCTTT.

V usage is TRBV7-2 and J usage is TRBJ1-1; D remains ambiguous. Germline CDR1 is SGHTA and CDR2 is FQGNSA. V lost 5 bases and J lost 8, with 18 bases in between. The CDR3 runs to 14 residues. As DNA, the CDR3 is TGTGCCAGCAGCACTGCCCCCACCGGTTACGAAGCTTTCTTT. Translating gives CASSTAPTGYEAFF. Using reference TRBV7-2 and TRBJ1-1 for the parts outside the CDR3, the full variable domain is GAGVSQSPSNKVTEKGKDVELRCDPISGHTALYWYRQSLGQGLEFLIYFQGNSAPDKSGLPSDRFSAERTGGSVSTLTIQRTQQEDSAVYLCASSTAPTGYEAFFGQGTRLTVV.

The chain employs TRBV6-4 and TRBJ2-5, with TRBD2 matching over 12 bases. This CDR3 is built from 18 residues. The junction had 7 bases not matched to a gene; V was cut back by 0 bases and J by 2 bases. Germline V CDR1 and CDR2: MRHNA, SNTAGT. The CDR3 sequence is CASSDSKIGLAGQETQYF. The CDR3 DNA reads as TGTGCCAGCAGTGACTCGAAAATCGGACTAGCGGGACAAGAGACCCAGTACTTC.

This clonotype was recorded many times. The chain combines TRBV5-1 with TRBJ1-1; D is uncertain. The CDR3 sequence is 15 residues long. Trimming removed 5 bases from V and 1 base from J, with 15 bases in between. Germline CDR1 and CDR2: SGHRS and YFSETQ. CDR3 residues: CASRPAGWENTEAFF. For the CDR3, the DNA is TGCGCCAGCAGGCCGGCTGGTTGGGAGAACACTGAAGCTTTCTTT.

This clonotype was seen ten or more times. The chain links TRBV12-3 or TRBV12-4 to TRBJ2-5, with D perhaps matching TRBD1 or TRBD2 (5 bases each). The CDR3 contains 13 residues. The V and J ends lost 9 bases and 1 base respectively, with 12 bases between them. The CDR3 reads CASQRGSQETQYF. The CDR3 region has the DNA TGTGCCAGTCAGAGGGGCAGCCAAGAGACCCAGTACTTC.

This clonotype was counted a few times. A much larger clone is a single base away; this may be a read error. The CDR3, as DNA: TGTGCCAGCAGTACGGAATCTCCCCTCACAGATACGCAGTATTTT. Residues: CASSTESPLTDTQYF. The chain uses TRBV2 and TRBJ2-3; no firm D call. CDR3 length: 15 amino acids. The germline CDR1 and CDR2 sequences are SNHLY and FYNNEI. Trimming left V 5 bases short and J 2 bases short, with 14 bases between.

Relative to its sample, this clonotype is medium-sized. The CDR3, as DNA: TGTGCCAGCAGCTTGGGGGCTCAATCCTACAATGAGCAGTTCTTC. Its protein product is CASSLGAQSYNEQFF. The V and J genes are TRBV7-2 and TRBJ2-1, with D perhaps TRBD1 (6 bases). The CDR3 has 15 amino acids. Germline V CDR1 and CDR2: SGHTA, FQGNSA. The germline V and J ends were trimmed by 3 bases and 1 base, with 10 bases remaining between them.

This clonotype was observed at least ten times. The chain has TRBV20-1 and TRBJ2-7; the D gene could be TRBD1 or TRBD2 (6 bases each). Trimming pared 4 bases from V and 6 bases from J, leaving 19 bases between. The germline CDR1 and CDR2 sequences are DFQATT and SNEGSKA (reference sequence). The CDR3 contains 14 residues. The CDR3 bases are TGCAGTGCTAACAAGGGGGGCCCCAGGAGCGAGCAGTACTTC. Its translation: CSANKGGPRSEQYF.

The chain employs TRBV20-1 and TRBJ2-3; tentatively, D is TRBD2 (5 bases). Germline assignment: CDR1 DFQATT and CDR2 SNEGSKA (reference sequence). The CDR3 is 13 amino acids. The V gene lost 6 bases and the J gene lost 2 bases, with 12 bases spanning the gap. The CDR3 nucleotides are TGCAGTGCCCGCGGCGGGTTCACAGATACGCAGTATTTT. It encodes CSARGGFTDTQYF.